Below are 15 T cell receptor beta chains sequenced from a single sample in a study of shared clonotypes between healthy human individuals. The assay was immunoSEQ multiplex PCR, and TCRdb's table has in-frame clones only and misses some. Seen here are about 2.2 million clones, 80% to 95% observed once, and the top ten hold 1.5% to 2%. Positively selected for CCR7, the CD45RO-negative cells used as naive CD8 cells excluded terminally differentiated effector memory CD45RA+ cells. Specimen: naive CD8+ T cells from PBMCs. The source of these receptors is a man aged 18 to 30 in good health. Some clones in this sample may be carry-over from other donors' samples.

The J gene is TRBJ2-7, the V gene TRBV28; tentatively, D is TRBD2 (6 bases). The CDR3 contains 15 residues. The V end was cut by 2 bases, the J end by 1 base, with 12 bases between. Germline CDR1 reads MDHEN; CDR2 reads SYDVKM. CDR3 DNA: TGTGCCAGCAGTTTAGATCGACTAGATTCCTACGAGCAGTACTTC. As protein: CASSLDRLDSYEQYF.

The chain carries TRBV11-2 and TRBJ2-7; D is perhaps TRBD1 (6 bases). The germline V and J ends were trimmed by 5 bases and 4 bases, with 15 bases remaining between them. Per germline, CDR1 SGHAT and CDR2 FQNNGV. This CDR3 is built from 14 residues. CDR3 in amino acids: CASSPPRRGYEQYF. The CDR3 bases are TGTGCCAGCAGCCCGCCAAGAAGGGGGTACGAGCAGTACTTC.

The rearrangement joins TRBV28 to TRBJ1-2; TRBD1 matches 7 bases. The CDR3 length is 13 residues. Per the germline V gene, CDR1 is MDHEN and CDR2 is SYDVKM. After removal of 11 bases from V and 10 bases from J, the junction contained 16 bases not matched to a gene. The CDR3 region is CAGHSDRTGHYTF. CDR3 DNA sequence: TGTGCCGGACACTCGGACAGGACCGGGCACTACACCTTC.

This chain joins TRBV10-3 and TRBJ2-2; 7 positions agree with TRBD1. The germline V gene encodes CDR1 ENHRY and CDR2 SYGVKD. V shed 10 bases and J 5 bases; nucleotides not matched to a gene: 13. The CDR3 is made up of 15 amino acids. The CDR3 coding sequence is TGTGCCACCCAATTTACAGGGGAAGGAACCGGGGAGCTGTTTTTT. Protein: CATQFTGEGTGELFF.

The chain joins TRBV4-3 to TRBJ2-1, with D perhaps assigned TRBD1 or TRBD2 (6 bases each). CDR1 and CDR2 from the germline V gene are LGHNA and YSLEER. Deletions cut 2 bases from V and 3 bases from J, with 20 bases between. This CDR3 contains 18 residues. The CDR3 DNA follows: TGCGCCAGCAGCCAAACCCGGGGGCCGGGAGAGGGCTACAATGAGCAGTTCTTC. Translated, it gives CASSQTRGPGEGYNEQFF.

V usage is TRBV7-9 and J usage is TRBJ2-7; TRBD1 agrees at 10 bases. J was trimmed by 7 bases and V by 4 bases; bases with no gene match: 7. Germline V lookup: CDR1 SEHNR, CDR2 FQNEAQ (reference sequence). This CDR3 is built from 14 residues. The CDR3 DNA reads TGTGCCAGCAGCTCCTTCGACAGGGGGCGAGAGCAGTACTTC. Encoded protein: CASSSFDRGREQYF.

The gene calls are TRBV27 and TRBJ2-1, with 10 bases that match TRBD2. The CDR3 sequence is 16 residues long. Trimming cost V 1 base and J 2 bases; bases outside gene matches: 2. Per germline, CDR1 MNHEY and CDR2 SMNVEV (reference sequence). The CDR3 loop is CASSLFLAGAYNEQFF. The DNA of the CDR3 is TGTGCCAGCAGTTTATTTCTAGCGGGAGCCTACAATGAGCAGTTCTTC.

The genes are TRBV4-2 and TRBJ2-7; 11 bases line up with TRBD1. The CDR3 has 16 amino acids. V lost 0 bases and J lost 3; bases outside the gene matches: 4. The germline gives CDR1 LGHNA, CDR2 YNFKEQ. This CDR3 is CASSQERTGGYYEQYF. CDR3 nucleotides: TGTGCCAGCAGCCAAGAGCGGACAGGGGGCTACTACGAGCAGTACTTC.

The J gene is TRBJ2-7, the V gene TRBV5-1, with TRBD1 as a possible D gene (6 bases). Trimming took 3 bases from V and 7 from J, leaving 17 bases between them. Germline CDR1 is SGHRS and CDR2 is YFSETQ. The CDR3 has 14 amino acids. The DNA for the CDR3 is TGCGCCAGCAGCTATTGGACAGTTGGTGGGGAGCAGTACTTC. Its translation is CASSYWTVGGEQYF.

The chain joins TRBV7-8 to TRBJ2-5; TRBD2 matches at 7 bases. V shed 5 bases, J shed 5 bases, and the junction held 11 bases outside the gene matches. The CDR3 length is 15 residues. Germline V gene lookup returns CDR1 SGHVS and CDR2 FQNEAQ. CDR3 amino acids: CASSPGRDVRETQYF. Written as DNA, the CDR3 is TGTGCCAGCAGCCCAGGGAGGGACGTTCGGGAGACCCAGTACTTC.

The gene calls are TRBV19 and TRBJ2-5; possible D gene TRBD2, 5 bases. Germline-derived CDR1 and CDR2 are LNHDA and SQIVND (reference sequence). The CDR3 is made up of 13 amino acids. V was trimmed by 7 bases and J by 2 bases, leaving 11 bases between them. In DNA form, the CDR3 reads TGTGCCAGTAATGGACGGGGACAAGAGACCCAGTACTTC. It specifies CASNGRGQETQYF.

The rearrangement joins TRBV28 to TRBJ2-4, with D possibly matching TRBD1 (6 bases). Trimming took off 6 bases at V and 8 bases at J, with 17 bases between the two ends. The CDR3 has 14 residues. Germline-derived CDR1 and CDR2 are MDHEN and SYDVKM. The CDR3 here is CASSPRTVEDIQYF. Here the CDR3 DNA reads TGTGCCAGCAGCCCGAGGACAGTCGAGGACATTCAGTACTTC.

J is TRBJ1-4 and V is TRBV28; 7 positions match TRBD1. Per germline, CDR1 MDHEN and CDR2 SYDVKM. With V trimmed by 6 bases and J by 7 bases, 14 bases remained unmatched. This CDR3 comprises 16 residues. CDR3 coding DNA: TGTGCCAGCAGACTCACAGGGGAGTTTGTAATTGAAAAACTGTTTTTT. Translated, it gives CASRLTGEFVIEKLFF. The complete variable domain, with remaining parts taken from reference TRBV28 and TRBJ1-4, reads DVKVTQSSRYLVKRTGEKVFLECVQDMDHENMFWYRQDPGLGLRLIYFSYDVKMKEKGDIPEGYSVSREKKERFSLILESASTNQTSMYLCASRLTGEFVIEKLFFGSGTQLSVL.

The chain has TRBV13 and TRBJ2-7, with 7 nucleotides matching TRBD2. Germline assignment: CDR1 PRHDT and CDR2 FYEKMQ (reference sequence). The V gene end was trimmed by 5 bases and the J gene end by 1 base; junction bases not matched to a gene: 8. The CDR3 is 15 amino acids. The CDR3 DNA follows: TGTGCCAGCAGCCCAGCGGGGCGGGGTTCCTACGAGCAGTACTTC. This sequence encodes CASSPAGRGSYEQYF.

This rearrangement joins TRBV6-1 to TRBJ1-1, with a possible D match to TRBD1 (5 bases). This CDR3 region has 14 residues. The germline V gene has CDR1 MNHNS and CDR2 SASEGT. V lost 4 bases to trimming and J lost 1 base, with 10 bases between them. The CDR3 DNA reads TGTGCCAGCAGTGTGGGCAGGGCGAACACTGAAGCTTTCTTT. Its translation is CASSVGRANTEAFF.